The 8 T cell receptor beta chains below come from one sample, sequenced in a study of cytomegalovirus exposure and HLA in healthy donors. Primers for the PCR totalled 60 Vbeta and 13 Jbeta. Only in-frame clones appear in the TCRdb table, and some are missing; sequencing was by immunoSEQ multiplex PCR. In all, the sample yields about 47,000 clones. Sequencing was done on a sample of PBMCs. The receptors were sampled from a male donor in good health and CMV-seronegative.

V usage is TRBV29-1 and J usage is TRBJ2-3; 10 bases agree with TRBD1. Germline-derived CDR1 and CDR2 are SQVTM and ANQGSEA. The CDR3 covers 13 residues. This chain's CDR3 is CTYGQGDTDTQYF. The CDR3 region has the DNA TGCACCTATGGACAGGGGGATACAGATACGCAGTATTTT.

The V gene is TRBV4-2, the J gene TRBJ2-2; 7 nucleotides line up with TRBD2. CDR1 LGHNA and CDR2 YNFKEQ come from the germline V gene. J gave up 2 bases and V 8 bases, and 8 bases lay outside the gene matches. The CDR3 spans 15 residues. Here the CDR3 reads CASRPRTSNTGELFF. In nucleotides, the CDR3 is TGTGCCAGCCGCCCCCGGACTAGTAACACCGGGGAGCTGTTTTTT.

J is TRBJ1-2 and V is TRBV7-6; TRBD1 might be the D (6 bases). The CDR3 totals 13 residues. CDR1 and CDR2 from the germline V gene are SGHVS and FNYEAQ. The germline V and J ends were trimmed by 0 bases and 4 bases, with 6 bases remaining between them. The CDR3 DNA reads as TGTGCCAGCAGCTTAGCCAGGGGCTATGGCTACACCTTC. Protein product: CASSLARGYGYTF.

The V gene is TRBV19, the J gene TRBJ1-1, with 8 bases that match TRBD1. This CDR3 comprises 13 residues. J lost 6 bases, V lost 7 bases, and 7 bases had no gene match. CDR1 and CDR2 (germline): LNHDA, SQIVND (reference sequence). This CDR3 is CASIWQGASEAFF. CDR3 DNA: TGTGCCAGTATTTGGCAGGGGGCGTCTGAAGCTTTCTTT.

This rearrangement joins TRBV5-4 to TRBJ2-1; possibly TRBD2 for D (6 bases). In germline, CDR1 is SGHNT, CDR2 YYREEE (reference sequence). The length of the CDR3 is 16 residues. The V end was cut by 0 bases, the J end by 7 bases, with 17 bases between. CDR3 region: CASSLDTSLRVNEQFF. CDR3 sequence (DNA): TGTGCCAGCAGCTTGGATACTAGCCTACGGGTTAATGAGCAGTTCTTC. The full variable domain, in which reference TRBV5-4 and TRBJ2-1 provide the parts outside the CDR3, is ETGVTQSPTHLIKTRGQQVTLRCSSQSGHNTVSWYQQALGQGPQFIFQYYREEENGRGNFPPRFSGLQFPNYSSELNVNALELDDSALYLCASSLDTSLRVNEQFFGPGTRLTVL.

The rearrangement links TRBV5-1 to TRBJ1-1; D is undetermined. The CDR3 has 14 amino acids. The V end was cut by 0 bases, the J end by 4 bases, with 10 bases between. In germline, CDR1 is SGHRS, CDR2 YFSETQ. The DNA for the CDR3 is TGCGCCAGCAGCTTGGCCATGGGAGGCACTGAAGCTTTCTTT. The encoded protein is CASSLAMGGTEAFF.

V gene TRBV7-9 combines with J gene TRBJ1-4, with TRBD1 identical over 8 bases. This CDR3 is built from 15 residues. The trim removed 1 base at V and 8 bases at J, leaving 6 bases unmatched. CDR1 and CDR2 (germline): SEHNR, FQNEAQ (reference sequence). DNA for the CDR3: TGTGCCAGCAGCTTAGGGACAGGGCCACGGGAAAAACTGTTTTTT. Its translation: CASSLGTGPREKLFF.

The CDR3 DNA reads as TGCGCCAGCTCCAGGGGAGCCTATGGCTACACCTTC. As protein: CASSRGAYGYTF. The rearrangement joins TRBV5-1 to TRBJ1-2; D is perhaps TRBD1 (6 bases). The V gene's germline CDR1 is SGHRS and CDR2 YFSETQ. The CDR3 contains 12 residues. The V and J ends lost 7 bases and 4 bases respectively, with 11 bases between them.